These T cell receptor beta chains were read from a single sample in a study of T-cell memory formation after mild COVID-19. TCRdb redid the calling of the 5' RACE reads with MiXCR, one entry per CDR3 protein. This table has 300,000 to 400,000 distinct CDR3 sequences, 13% appearing once. The specimen was PBMCs or a T cell subset sorted from them (not recorded which). The receptors here all came from a man aged 18 to 30 who had mild COVID-19 (a few samples of this study predate the infection). Cell type and time point are not known. CDR3s include the opening cysteine and the closing phenylalanine or tryptophan. Each record gives: D gene, clone size, V gene, CDR3 length, J gene, CDR3 DNA, CDR3 protein. The D gene is left open where the match is weak. Expanded clones are given a class, and other clones once, few, many or no size at all.

d_call: NA; clone_size: few; v_call: TRBV9; cdr3_length: 13; j_call: TRBJ2-7; cdr3_nt: TGTGCCAGCAGCAACCTGGGCGGGAACGAGCAGTACTTC; cdr3_aa: CASSNLGGNEQYF
d_call: TRBD2; clone_size: NA; v_call: TRBV7-2; cdr3_length: 16; j_call: TRBJ2-3; cdr3_nt: TGTGCCAGCAGCGTCCTAGCGGGGGGAGGCACAGATACGCAGTATTTT; cdr3_aa: CASSVLAGGGTDTQYF
d_call: TRBD1; clone_size: few; v_call: TRBV29-1; cdr3_length: 12; j_call: TRBJ2-1; cdr3_nt: TGCAGCGCTACTGACAGGGCCCATGAGCAGTTCTTC; cdr3_aa: CSATDRAHEQFF
d_call: NA; clone_size: NA; v_call: TRBV25-1; cdr3_length: 16; j_call: TRBJ1-5; cdr3_nt: TGTGCCAGCAGGAGCTCATCGGGGCTTAGCAATCAGCCCCAGCATTTT; cdr3_aa: CASRSSSGLSNQPQHF
d_call: TRBD2; clone_size: many; v_call: TRBV5-1; cdr3_length: 17; j_call: TRBJ2-1; cdr3_nt: TGCGCCAGCGGAACACCGGGACTAGCGACCTCCTACAATGAGCAGTTCTTC; cdr3_aa: CASGTPGLATSYNEQFF
d_call: NA; clone_size: few; v_call: TRBV7-8; cdr3_length: 15; j_call: TRBJ1-1; cdr3_nt: TGTGCCAGCAGCTTCCGGGATTGGGGTACCACTGAAGCTTTCTTT; cdr3_aa: CASSFRDWGTTEAFF
d_call: TRBD1; clone_size: many; v_call: TRBV5-1; cdr3_length: 16; j_call: TRBJ1-1; cdr3_nt: TGCGCCAGCAGCGTAGGACCACAGGGGACGAACACTGAAGCTTTCTTT; cdr3_aa: CASSVGPQGTNTEAFF
d_call: NA; clone_size: NA; v_call: TRBV30; cdr3_length: 13; j_call: TRBJ2-7; cdr3_nt: TGTGCCTGGAGCGACCTGAGTCCCTACGAGCAGTACTTC; cdr3_aa: CAWSDLSPYEQYF
d_call: NA; clone_size: NA; v_call: TRBV7-9; cdr3_length: 14; j_call: TRBJ2-5; cdr3_nt: TGTGCCAGCAGTAGGGACACGGTGCAAGAGACCCAGTACTTC; cdr3_aa: CASSRDTVQETQYF
d_call: NA; clone_size: NA; v_call: TRBV19; cdr3_length: 14; j_call: TRBJ2-2; cdr3_nt: TGTGCCAGTCCGACAGAACTCGACACCGGGGAGCTGTTTTTT; cdr3_aa: CASPTELDTGELFF
d_call: NA; clone_size: NA; v_call: TRBV15; cdr3_length: 17; j_call: TRBJ2-1; cdr3_nt: TGTGCCACCAGCAGACGGTATGGCACCAACCCGGGTTATGAGCAGTTCTTC; cdr3_aa: CATSRRYGTNPGYEQFF
d_call: NA; clone_size: NA; v_call: TRBV20-1; cdr3_length: 14; j_call: TRBJ1-2; cdr3_nt: TGCAGTGCTGCTGGACATCGAGGGCACTATGGCTACACCTTC; cdr3_aa: CSAAGHRGHYGYTF
d_call: NA; clone_size: NA; v_call: TRBV4-1; cdr3_length: 14; j_call: TRBJ1-1; cdr3_nt: TGCGCCAGCAGCCAAGGTTGGGTGAACACTGAAGCTTTCTTT; cdr3_aa: CASSQGWVNTEAFF
d_call: TRBD1; clone_size: NA; v_call: TRBV5-1; cdr3_length: 15; j_call: TRBJ1-2; cdr3_nt: TGCGCCAGCAGCTTGTATCTAGGGGGCAACTATGGCTACACCTTC; cdr3_aa: CASSLYLGGNYGYTF
d_call: NA; clone_size: few; v_call: TRBV6-5; cdr3_length: 16; j_call: TRBJ2-1; cdr3_nt: TGTGCCAGCCGTGCTTTTCAGGGAGACTTAGGCAATGAGCAGTTCTTC; cdr3_aa: CASRAFQGDLGNEQFF
d_call: NA; clone_size: few; v_call: TRBV27; cdr3_length: 14; j_call: TRBJ2-7; cdr3_nt: TGTGCCAGCAGTTTAACCGCAGTCGCCTACGAGCAGTACTTC; cdr3_aa: CASSLTAVAYEQYF
d_call: NA; clone_size: NA; v_call: TRBV29-1; cdr3_length: 14; j_call: TRBJ2-6; cdr3_nt: TGCAGCGTTGTGGTGCAGTCTGGGGCCAACGTCCTGACTTTC; cdr3_aa: CSVVVQSGANVLTF
d_call: NA; clone_size: few; v_call: TRBV7-9; cdr3_length: 14; j_call: TRBJ1-2; cdr3_nt: TGTGCCAGCACCCCCTGGACCACCACCAATGGCTACACCTTC; cdr3_aa: CASTPWTTTNGYTF
d_call: TRBD2; clone_size: NA; v_call: TRBV6-4; cdr3_length: 16; j_call: TRBJ2-3; cdr3_nt: TGTGCCAGCAGTGACTCGGCTAGCGGGGGAGCAGATACGCAGTATTTT; cdr3_aa: CASSDSASGGADTQYF
d_call: NA; clone_size: few; v_call: TRBV6-2/TRBV6-3; cdr3_length: 15; j_call: TRBJ1-1; cdr3_nt: TGTGCCAGCAGTCCCTTGGCAGGGAGTGGCACTGAAGCTTTCTTT; cdr3_aa: CASSPLAGSGTEAFF
d_call: TRBD1; clone_size: few; v_call: TRBV18; cdr3_length: 15; j_call: TRBJ1-1; cdr3_nt: TGTGCCAGCTCACCGCGACAGGGAACGAACACTGAAGCTTTCTTT; cdr3_aa: CASSPRQGTNTEAFF
d_call: TRBD1; clone_size: few; v_call: TRBV20-1; cdr3_length: 14; j_call: TRBJ2-7; cdr3_nt: TGCAGTGCTAGAGAGGTGGGACAGCCCTACGAGCAGTACTTC; cdr3_aa: CSAREVGQPYEQYF
d_call: NA; clone_size: few; v_call: TRBV5-1; cdr3_length: 13; j_call: TRBJ1-4; cdr3_nt: TGCGCCAGCAGCTACAGTACTAATGAAAAACTGTTTTTT; cdr3_aa: CASSYSTNEKLFF
d_call: NA; clone_size: few; v_call: TRBV7-2; cdr3_length: 13; j_call: TRBJ1-5; cdr3_nt: TGTGCCAGCAGCTCTTATAGCAATCAGCCCCAGCATTTT; cdr3_aa: CASSSYSNQPQHF
d_call: NA; clone_size: few; v_call: TRBV20-1; cdr3_length: 15; j_call: TRBJ2-7; cdr3_nt: TGCAGTGCTAGACGGGCGACAGGTCTGACCTACGAGCAGTACTTC; cdr3_aa: CSARRATGLTYEQYF
d_call: NA; clone_size: NA; v_call: TRBV20-1; cdr3_length: 13; j_call: TRBJ2-1; cdr3_nt: TGCAGTGCTAGAGGCCGGGACTACAATGAGCAGTTCTTC; cdr3_aa: CSARGRDYNEQFF
d_call: TRBD1; clone_size: NA; v_call: TRBV6-6; cdr3_length: 15; j_call: TRBJ1-5; cdr3_nt: TGTGCCAGCACTTCGGCCGGACAGGGCAATCAGCCCCAGCATTTT; cdr3_aa: CASTSAGQGNQPQHF
d_call: NA; clone_size: once; v_call: TRBV9; cdr3_length: 17; j_call: TRBJ1-1; cdr3_nt: TGTGCCAGCAGCGTCCGTAGTGGGGAGGGGAGAGACACTGAAGCTTTCTTT; cdr3_aa: CASSVRSGEGRDTEAFF
d_call: TRBD1; clone_size: few; v_call: TRBV4-3; cdr3_length: 15; j_call: TRBJ1-6; cdr3_nt: TGCGCCAGCAGCCAAGATCGGGACAGCCATTCACCCCTCCACTTT; cdr3_aa: CASSQDRDSHSPLHF
d_call: NA; clone_size: NA; v_call: TRBV5-1; cdr3_length: 13; j_call: TRBJ1-2; cdr3_nt: TGCGCCAGCAGCTTGGAGGGCAGCTCGGGCTACACCTTC; cdr3_aa: CASSLEGSSGYTF
d_call: NA; clone_size: few; v_call: TRBV5-1; cdr3_length: 14; j_call: TRBJ1-6; cdr3_nt: TGCGCCAGCAGCATAACTTCAGGGAATTCACCCCTCCACTTT; cdr3_aa: CASSITSGNSPLHF
d_call: NA; clone_size: NA; v_call: TRBV10-3; cdr3_length: 13; j_call: TRBJ2-3; cdr3_nt: TGTGCCATCAGTGATAAGGGTTCAGATACGCAGTATTTT; cdr3_aa: CAISDKGSDTQYF
d_call: TRBD1; clone_size: many; v_call: TRBV11-2; cdr3_length: 14; j_call: TRBJ2-3; cdr3_nt: TGTGCCAGCGCTTGGACAGGGCTTGCAGATACGCAGTATTTT; cdr3_aa: CASAWTGLADTQYF
d_call: NA; clone_size: few; v_call: TRBV7-7; cdr3_length: 13; j_call: TRBJ2-3; cdr3_nt: TGTGCCAGCAGCGATAGACTAGCAGATACGCAGTATTTT; cdr3_aa: CASSDRLADTQYF
d_call: TRBD2; clone_size: few; v_call: TRBV12-3/TRBV12-4; cdr3_length: 14; j_call: TRBJ2-3; cdr3_nt: TGTGCCACCACCCGGGGGGGGGCGGAGGTTACGCAGTATTTT; cdr3_aa: CATTRGGAEVTQYF
d_call: TRBD1; clone_size: few; v_call: TRBV4-1; cdr3_length: 16; j_call: TRBJ1-1; cdr3_nt: TGCGCCAGCAGCCAGGGGAGGGACAGGGCGTTGGCTGAAGCTTTCTTT; cdr3_aa: CASSQGRDRALAEAFF